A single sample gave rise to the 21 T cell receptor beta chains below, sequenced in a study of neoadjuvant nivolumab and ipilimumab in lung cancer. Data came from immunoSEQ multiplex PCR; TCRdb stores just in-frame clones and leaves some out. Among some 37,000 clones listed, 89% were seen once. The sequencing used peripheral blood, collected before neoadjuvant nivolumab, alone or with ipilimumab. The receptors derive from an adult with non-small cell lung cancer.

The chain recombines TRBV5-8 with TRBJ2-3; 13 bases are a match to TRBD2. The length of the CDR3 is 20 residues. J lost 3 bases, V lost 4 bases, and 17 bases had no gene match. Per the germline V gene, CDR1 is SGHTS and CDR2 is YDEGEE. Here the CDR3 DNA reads TGTGCCAGCAGCGAACTACTAGCGGGAGGGCCCCGTTTTCTGACAGATACGCAGTATTTT. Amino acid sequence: CASSELLAGGPRFLTDTQYF.

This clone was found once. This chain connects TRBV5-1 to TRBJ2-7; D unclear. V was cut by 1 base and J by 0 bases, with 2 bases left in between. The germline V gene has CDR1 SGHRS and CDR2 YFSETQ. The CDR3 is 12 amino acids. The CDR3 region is CASSLTSYEQYF. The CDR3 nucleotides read TGCGCCAGCAGCTTGACCTCCTACGAGCAGTACTTC.

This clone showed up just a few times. The chain's CDR3 is CASSPGLAGYEQYF. The CDR3 DNA sequence: TGTGCCAGCAGCCCAGGACTAGCCGGGTACGAGCAGTACTTC. The rearrangement joins TRBV13 to TRBJ2-7, with 8 nucleotides matching TRBD2. V shed 5 bases and J 4 bases; nucleotides not matched to a gene: 7. There are 14 residues in the CDR3. Germline lookup yields CDR1 PRHDT and CDR2 FYEKMQ (reference sequence).

The CDR3 sequence: CASSPGQGGYEQYF. For the CDR3, the DNA is TGTGCCAGCAGCCCGGGACAGGGAGGCTACGAGCAGTACTTC. The chain employs TRBV6-5 and TRBJ2-7; TRBD1 aligns across 9 bases. This CDR3 spans 14 amino acids. CDR1 and CDR2 from the germline V gene are MNHEY and SVGAGI. Losses at the gene ends were 6 bases for V and 3 bases for J; bases not matched to a gene: 6.

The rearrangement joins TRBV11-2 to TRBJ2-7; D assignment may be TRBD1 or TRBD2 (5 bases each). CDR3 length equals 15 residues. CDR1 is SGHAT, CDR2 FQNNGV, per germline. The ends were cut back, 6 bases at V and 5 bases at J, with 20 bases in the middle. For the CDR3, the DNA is TGTGCCAGCAGTTCTGTGGGACCCCCCCGGCACGAGCAGTACTTC. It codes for CASSSVGPPRHEQYF. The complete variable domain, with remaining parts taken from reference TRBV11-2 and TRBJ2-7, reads EAGVAQSPRYKIIEKRQSVAFWCNPISGHATLYWYQQILGQGPKLLIQFQNNGVVDDSQLPKDRFSAERLKGVDSTLKIQPAKLEDSAVYLCASSSVGPPRHEQYFGPGTRLTVT.

CDR3 sequence: CAISGTIAGGRVETQYF. In DNA form, the CDR3 reads TGTGCCATCAGTGGTACTATAGCGGGAGGAAGAGTAGAGACCCAGTACTTC. The rearrangement links TRBV10-3 to TRBJ2-5, with TRBD2 matching 10 bases. CDR1 is ENHRY and CDR2 is SYGVKD in the germline V gene. There are 17 residues in the CDR3. Losses at the gene ends were 4 bases for V and 4 bases for J; bases not matched to a gene: 12.

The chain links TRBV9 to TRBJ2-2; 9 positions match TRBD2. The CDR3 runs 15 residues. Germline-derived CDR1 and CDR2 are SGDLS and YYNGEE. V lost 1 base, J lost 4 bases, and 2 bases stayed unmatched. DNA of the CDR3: TGTGCCAGCAGCGTAAGCGGGGGGTCCACCGGGGAGCTGTTTTTT. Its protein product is CASSVSGGSTGELFF.

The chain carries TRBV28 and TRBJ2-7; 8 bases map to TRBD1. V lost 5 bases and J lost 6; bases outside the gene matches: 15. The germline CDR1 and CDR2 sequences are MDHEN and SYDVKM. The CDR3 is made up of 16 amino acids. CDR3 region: CASSPTSPDRVGEQYF. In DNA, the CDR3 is TGTGCCAGCAGTCCCACCTCCCCGGACAGGGTGGGCGAGCAGTACTTC.

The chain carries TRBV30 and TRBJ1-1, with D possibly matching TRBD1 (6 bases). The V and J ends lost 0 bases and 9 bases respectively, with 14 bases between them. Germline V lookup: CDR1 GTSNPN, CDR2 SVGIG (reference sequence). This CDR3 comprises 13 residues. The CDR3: CAWSVQGTSQAFF. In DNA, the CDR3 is TGTGCCTGGAGTGTACAGGGAACCTCACAAGCTTTCTTT.

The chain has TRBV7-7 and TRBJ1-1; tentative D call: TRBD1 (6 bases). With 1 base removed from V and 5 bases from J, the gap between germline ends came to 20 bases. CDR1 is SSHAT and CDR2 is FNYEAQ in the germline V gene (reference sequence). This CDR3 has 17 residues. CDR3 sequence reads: CASSLVVAPERGTEAFF. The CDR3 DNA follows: TGTGCCAGCAGCTTAGTAGTTGCCCCCGAAAGGGGGACTGAAGCTTTCTTT. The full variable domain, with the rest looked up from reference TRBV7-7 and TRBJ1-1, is GAGVSQSPRYKVTKRGQDVTLRCDPISSHATLYWYQQALGQGPEFLTYFNYEAQPDKSGLPSDRFSAERPEGSISTLTIQRTEQRDSAMYRCASSLVVAPERGTEAFFGQGTRLTVV.

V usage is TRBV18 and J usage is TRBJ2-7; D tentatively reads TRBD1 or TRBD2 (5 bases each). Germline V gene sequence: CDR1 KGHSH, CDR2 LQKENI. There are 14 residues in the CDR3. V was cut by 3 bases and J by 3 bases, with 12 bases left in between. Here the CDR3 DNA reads TGTGCCAGCTCACCGAGGGACCTCAACTACGAGCAGTACTTC. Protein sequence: CASSPRDLNYEQYF.

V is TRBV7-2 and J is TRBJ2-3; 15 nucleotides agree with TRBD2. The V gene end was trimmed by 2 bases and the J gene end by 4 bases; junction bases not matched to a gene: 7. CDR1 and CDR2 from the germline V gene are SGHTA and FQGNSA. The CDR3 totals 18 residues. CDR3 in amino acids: CASSLIGLAGGPADTQYF. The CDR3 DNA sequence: TGTGCCAGCAGCTTAATAGGACTAGCGGGAGGGCCCGCAGATACGCAGTATTTT.

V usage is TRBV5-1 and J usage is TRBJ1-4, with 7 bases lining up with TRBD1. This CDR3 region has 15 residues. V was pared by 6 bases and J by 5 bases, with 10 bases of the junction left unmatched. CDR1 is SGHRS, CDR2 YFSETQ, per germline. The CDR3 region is CASTAGGTENEKLFF. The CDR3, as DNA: TGCGCCAGCACCGCGGGCGGGACAGAAAATGAAAAACTGTTTTTT.

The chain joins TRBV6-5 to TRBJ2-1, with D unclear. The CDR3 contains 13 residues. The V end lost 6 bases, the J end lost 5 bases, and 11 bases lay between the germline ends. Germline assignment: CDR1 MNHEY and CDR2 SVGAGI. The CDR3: CASSPRKDNEQFF. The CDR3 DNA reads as TGTGCCAGCAGCCCTCGGAAAGACAATGAGCAGTTCTTC.

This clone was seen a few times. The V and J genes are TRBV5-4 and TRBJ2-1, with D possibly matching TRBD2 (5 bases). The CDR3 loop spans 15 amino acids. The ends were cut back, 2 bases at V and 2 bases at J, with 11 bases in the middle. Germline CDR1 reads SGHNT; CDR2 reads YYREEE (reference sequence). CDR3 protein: CASSFWTGAYNEQFF. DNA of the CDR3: TGTGCCAGCAGCTTTTGGACTGGAGCCTACAATGAGCAGTTCTTC.

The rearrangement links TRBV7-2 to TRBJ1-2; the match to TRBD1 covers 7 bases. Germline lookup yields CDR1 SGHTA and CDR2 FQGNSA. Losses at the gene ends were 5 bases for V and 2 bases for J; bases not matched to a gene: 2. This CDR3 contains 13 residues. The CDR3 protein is CASSQGQNYGYTF. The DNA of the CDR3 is TGTGCCAGCAGCCAGGGACAGAACTATGGCTACACCTTC.

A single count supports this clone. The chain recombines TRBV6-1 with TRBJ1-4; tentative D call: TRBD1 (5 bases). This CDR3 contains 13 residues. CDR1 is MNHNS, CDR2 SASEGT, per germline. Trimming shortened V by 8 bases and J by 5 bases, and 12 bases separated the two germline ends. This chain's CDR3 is CASRMAGNEKLFF. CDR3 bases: TGTGCCAGCCGGATGGCAGGGAATGAAAAACTGTTTTTT.

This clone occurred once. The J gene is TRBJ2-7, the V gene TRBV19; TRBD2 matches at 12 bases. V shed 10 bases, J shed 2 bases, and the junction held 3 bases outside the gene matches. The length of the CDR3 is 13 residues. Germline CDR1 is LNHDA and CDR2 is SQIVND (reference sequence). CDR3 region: CATRTSGTYEQYF. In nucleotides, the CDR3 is TGTGCCACCCGGACTAGCGGGACCTACGAGCAGTACTTC.

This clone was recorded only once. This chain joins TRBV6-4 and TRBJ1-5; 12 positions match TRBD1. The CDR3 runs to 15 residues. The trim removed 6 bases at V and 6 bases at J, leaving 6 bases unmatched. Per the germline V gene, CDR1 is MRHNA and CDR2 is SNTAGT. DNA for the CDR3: TGTGCCAGCAGATACCGGGACAGGGGGCTTCAGCCCCAGCATTTT. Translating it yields CASRYRDRGLQPQHF.

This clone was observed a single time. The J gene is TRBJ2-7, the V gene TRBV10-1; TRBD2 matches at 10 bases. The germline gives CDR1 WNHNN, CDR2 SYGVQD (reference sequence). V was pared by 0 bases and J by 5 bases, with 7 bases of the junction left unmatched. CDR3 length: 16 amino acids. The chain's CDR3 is CASSESDLAGVNEQYF. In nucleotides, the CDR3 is TGCGCCAGCAGTGAGTCGGATCTAGCGGGAGTAAACGAGCAGTACTTC.

Here the CDR3 reads CASSQVGDSPVRRQPQHF. The CDR3 coding sequence is TGTGCCAGCAGCCAAGTAGGGGACAGCCCTGTTCGCCGTCAGCCCCAGCATTTT. V and J are TRBV4-2 and TRBJ1-5; the match to TRBD1 covers 7 bases. The CDR3 contains 18 residues. CDR1 and CDR2 from the germline V gene are LGHNA and YNFKEQ. V dropped 1 base and J dropped 6; count of bases not matched to a gene: 15.